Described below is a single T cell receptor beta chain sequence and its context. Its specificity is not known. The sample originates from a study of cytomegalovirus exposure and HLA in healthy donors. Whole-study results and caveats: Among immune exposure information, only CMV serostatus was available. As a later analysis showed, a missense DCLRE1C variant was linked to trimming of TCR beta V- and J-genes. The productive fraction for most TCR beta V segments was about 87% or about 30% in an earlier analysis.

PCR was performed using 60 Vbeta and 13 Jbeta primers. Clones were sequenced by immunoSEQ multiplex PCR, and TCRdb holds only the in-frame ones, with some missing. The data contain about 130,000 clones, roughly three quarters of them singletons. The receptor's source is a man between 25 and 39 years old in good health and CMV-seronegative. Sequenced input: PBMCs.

The CDR3 region is CASSMWGPNTEAFF. CDR3 nucleotide sequence: TGTGCCAGTAGTATGTGGGGGCCGAACACTGAAGCTTTCTTT. The chain is built from TRBV19 and TRBJ1-1, with D possibly being TRBD1 (6 bases). The V end lost 3 bases, the J end lost 1 base, and 9 bases lay between the germline ends. The CDR3 runs 14 residues. The V gene's germline CDR1 is LNHDA and CDR2 SQIVND (reference sequence).